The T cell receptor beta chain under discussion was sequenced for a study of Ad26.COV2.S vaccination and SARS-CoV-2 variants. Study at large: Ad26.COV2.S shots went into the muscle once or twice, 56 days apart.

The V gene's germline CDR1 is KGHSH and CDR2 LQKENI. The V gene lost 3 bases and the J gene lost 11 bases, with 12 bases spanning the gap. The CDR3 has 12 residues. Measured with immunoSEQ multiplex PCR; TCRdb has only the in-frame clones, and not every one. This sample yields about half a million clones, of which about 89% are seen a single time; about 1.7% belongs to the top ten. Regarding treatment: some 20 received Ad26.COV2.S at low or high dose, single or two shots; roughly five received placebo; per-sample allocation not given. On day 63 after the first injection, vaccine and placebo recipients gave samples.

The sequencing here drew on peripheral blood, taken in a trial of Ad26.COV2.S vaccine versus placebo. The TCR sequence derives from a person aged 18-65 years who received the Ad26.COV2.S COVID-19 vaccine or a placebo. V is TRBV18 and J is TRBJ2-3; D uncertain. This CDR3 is CASSPRIVLQYF. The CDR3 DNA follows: TGTGCCAGCTCACCCCGTATAGTACTGCAGTATTTT.